One and the same sample provided the 31 T cell receptor beta chains below, sequenced in a study of cytomegalovirus exposure and HLA in healthy donors. PCR used 60 Vbeta primers and 13 Jbeta primers. Assay used: immunoSEQ multiplex PCR; TCRdb lists only in-frame clones, some missing. The sample yields under 150,000 clones, more than 75% seen once. Sequencing was done on a sample of PBMCs. The source is a woman in her 40s in good health and CMV-seropositive.

CDR3 coding DNA: TGTGCCAGTAGTACTCAGGGTCACAGCAACGAGCAGTACTTC. It encodes CASSTQGHSNEQYF. This chain links TRBV19 with TRBJ2-7; maybe TRBD1 (5 bases). The CDR3 spans 14 residues. Per germline, CDR1 LNHDA and CDR2 SQIVND (reference sequence). With 4 bases removed from V and 5 bases from J, the gap between germline ends came to 15 bases.

This chain uses TRBV5-1 with TRBJ2-1; TRBD1 agrees at 7 bases. V lost 5 bases, J lost 4 bases, and 0 bases stayed unmatched. Per the germline V gene, CDR1 is SGHRS and CDR2 is YFSETQ. The CDR3 runs to 12 residues. The CDR3: CASRDRYNEQFF. In nucleotides, the CDR3 is TGCGCCAGCAGGGACAGGTACAATGAGCAGTTCTTC.

The chain joins TRBV29-1 to TRBJ1-5; TRBD1 matches 9 bases. Germline V gene lookup returns CDR1 SQVTM and CDR2 ANQGSEA. The CDR3 is 15 amino acids. Unmatched junction bases numbered 11, after V lost 6 bases and J lost 5 bases. The DNA for the CDR3 is TGCAGCGTCAAGTGGCGGGACAGGGAGGATCAGCCCCAGCATTTT. The encoded protein is CSVKWRDREDQPQHF.

This clone was detected only once. V is TRBV4-1 and J is TRBJ1-5, with a tentative D call TRBD1 (6 bases). The germline gives CDR1 MGHRA, CDR2 YSYEKL. Trimming removed 4 bases from V and 3 bases from J, with 19 bases in between. The CDR3 covers 17 residues. In DNA form, the CDR3 reads TGCGCCAGCAGCCTCGGGCGCGGGGGCAGTTCCAATCAGCCCCAGCATTTT. Protein product: CASSLGRGGSSNQPQHF.

This chain joins TRBV30 and TRBJ2-3, with a possible D match to TRBD2 (6 bases). The CDR3 runs to 14 residues. The germline CDR1 and CDR2 sequences are GTSNPN and SVGIG (reference sequence). Deletions cut 1 base from V and 0 bases from J, with 8 bases between. This CDR3 is CAWSDGGSTDTQYF. CDR3 coding DNA: TGTGCCTGGAGTGACGGGGGAAGCACAGATACGCAGTATTTT.

To note about this clone: A junction boundary mismatches the germline segment, possibly from a read error. This rearrangement joins TRBV7-9 to TRBJ2-1; 10 nucleotides line up with TRBD1. The germline gives CDR1 SEHNR, CDR2 FQNEAQ (reference sequence). The CDR3 covers 17 residues. The CDR3 loop reads CSSSLRIDRGLNNEQFF. The CDR3 bases are TGTTCCAGCAGCTTACGGATCGACAGGGGGCTCAACAATGAGCAGTTCTTC.

This clone was counted a few times. This CDR3 reads CASSSTAGGETQYF. CDR3 coding DNA: TGTGCCAGCAGCTCGACGGCAGGGGGGGAGACCCAGTACTTC. The chain combines TRBV11-3 with TRBJ2-5; weak D call: TRBD1 (7 bases). The germline V gene has CDR1 SGHNT and CDR2 YENEEA. Between the trimmed V and J ends, which lost 4 bases and 5 bases, there was a span of 14 bases. The CDR3 loop spans 14 amino acids.

The chain carries TRBV27 and TRBJ2-1, with D possibly being TRBD1 (6 bases). This CDR3 is built from 14 residues. Germline CDR1 MNHEY, CDR2 SMNVEV (reference sequence). The V end lost 3 bases, the J end lost 10 bases, and 16 bases lay between the germline ends. CDR3: CASSLGHGQWEQFF. The CDR3 DNA reads as TGTGCCAGCAGTTTGGGACACGGGCAGTGGGAGCAGTTCTTC.

The chain uses TRBV7-9 and TRBJ2-6, with D unresolved. The germline CDR1 and CDR2 sequences are SEHNR and FQNEAQ (reference sequence). Trimming left V 1 base short and J 0 bases short, with 4 bases between. The CDR3 is made up of 15 amino acids. CDR3 DNA sequence: TGTGCCAGCAGCTTAGGCAGCTCTGGGGCCAACGTCCTGACTTTC. Translated: CASSLGSSGANVLTF.

The rearrangement joins TRBV28 to TRBJ1-2; no clear D gene. This CDR3 spans 15 amino acids. The V gene lost 2 bases and the J gene lost 8 bases, with 18 bases spanning the gap. CDR1 and CDR2 (germline): MDHEN, SYDVKM. CDR3 sequence: CASSLHSGLYWGYTF. CDR3 DNA sequence: TGTGCCAGCAGTTTACATTCTGGCCTTTATTGGGGCTACACCTTC.

J is TRBJ1-5 and V is TRBV18; 9 nucleotides match TRBD1. J was trimmed by 7 bases and V by 6 bases; bases with no gene match: 10. The CDR3 runs to 15 residues. Germline CDR1 reads KGHSH; CDR2 reads LQKENI. The CDR3 here is CASSPSGQGIQPQHF. Written as DNA, the CDR3 is TGTGCCAGCTCGCCATCGGGACAGGGTATCCAGCCCCAGCATTTT. Together with reference TRBV18 and TRBJ1-5, the CDR3 gives the full variable domain: NAGVMQNPRHLVRRRGQEARLRCSPMKGHSHVYWYRQLPEEGLKFMVYLQKENIIDESGMPKERFSAEFPKEGPSILRIQQVVRGDSAAYFCASSPSGQGIQPQHFGDGTRLSIL.

This clone was seen once. The chain couples TRBV2 to TRBJ1-4, with D perhaps TRBD1 (6 bases). This CDR3 region has 14 residues. V was clipped by 6 bases and J by 0 bases, with 8 bases between them. CDR1 is SNHLY and CDR2 is FYNNEI in the germline V gene. CDR3 DNA sequence: TGTGCCAGCAGCGGGACAACAACTAATGAAAAACTGTTTTTT. Translating it yields CASSGTTTNEKLFF.

This clone has a handful of counts. This sequence joins TRBV2 and TRBJ2-4; D is possibly TRBD2 (6 bases). The V and J ends lost 4 bases and 0 bases respectively, with 16 bases between them. Germline V gene data show CDR1 as SNHLY and CDR2 as FYNNEI. The CDR3 length is 17 residues. CDR3 sequence (DNA): TGTGCCAGCAGTGGAGGTAGCGGAATTCTAGCCAAAAACATTCAGTACTTC. Translation: CASSGGSGILAKNIQYF.

The V gene is TRBV27, the J gene TRBJ1-3; tentative D call: TRBD1 (5 bases). V was trimmed by 2 bases and J by 4 bases, leaving 9 bases between them. Germline lookup yields CDR1 MNHEY and CDR2 SMNVEV (reference sequence). The CDR3 is made up of 14 amino acids. CDR3 in DNA: TGTGCCAGCAGTTTAAGGGGCAAGGGAAACACCATATATTTT. It translates to CASSLRGKGNTIYF.

Only a few counts were recorded for this clone. The genes are TRBV5-8 and TRBJ2-3; D possibly corresponds to TRBD2 (5 bases). The V gene lost 4 bases and the J gene lost 6 bases, with 12 bases spanning the gap. CDR3 length equals 13 residues. Germline assignment: CDR1 SGHTS and CDR2 YDEGEE. CDR3 in amino acids: CASSAGLLDTQYF. CDR3 nucleotides: TGTGCCAGCAGCGCGGGCCTTTTGGATACGCAGTATTTT. Filled out from reference TRBV5-8 and TRBJ2-3, the complete variable domain reads EAGVTQSPTHLIKTRGQQATLRCSPISGHTSVYWYQQALGLGLQFLLWYDEGEERNRGNFPPRFSGRQFPNYSSELNVNALELEDSALYLCASSAGLLDTQYFGPGTRLTVL.

The chain joins TRBV9 to TRBJ2-3; 13 nucleotides agree with TRBD2. The CDR3 extends over 15 amino acids. The germline gives CDR1 SGDLS, CDR2 YYNGEE. V gave up 4 bases and J gave up 6 bases; unmatched junction bases: 5. The CDR3 coding sequence is TGTGCCAGCAGCCTCACTAGCGGGAGGGGCGATACGCAGTATTTT. Amino acid sequence: CASSLTSGRGDTQYF.

The CDR3 loop is CASTRYAGTNEQYF. The CDR3, as DNA: TGTGCCAGCACGAGGTACGCAGGGACTAACGAGCAGTACTTC. This rearrangement joins TRBV6-1 to TRBJ2-7, with 7 bases matching TRBD2. This CDR3 region has 14 residues. Unmatched junction bases numbered 11, after V lost 7 bases and J lost 5 bases. The germline gives CDR1 MNHNS, CDR2 SASEGT.

The gene calls are TRBV28 and TRBJ1-1, with D hard to call. V gave up 3 bases and J gave up 7 bases, with 9 bases separating them. This CDR3 has 12 amino acids. Per the germline V gene, CDR1 is MDHEN and CDR2 is SYDVKM. The CDR3 region has the DNA TGTGCCAGCAGTTTCAAGGAGGGTGAAGCTTTCTTT. As protein: CASSFKEGEAFF.

The genes are TRBV18 and TRBJ2-7; weak D call: TRBD1 (5 bases). The CDR3 is 13 residues long. Trimming shortened V by 3 bases and J by 3 bases, and 9 bases separated the two germline ends. Germline values: CDR1 KGHSH, CDR2 LQKENI. The CDR3 here is CASSPARDYEQYF. For the CDR3, the DNA is TGTGCCAGCTCACCGGCCAGGGACTACGAGCAGTACTTC.

This clone was observed a few times. V gene TRBV5-4 combines with J gene TRBJ2-3, with 10 bases lining up with TRBD1. Germline CDR1 reads SGHNT; CDR2 reads YYREEE (reference sequence). CDR3 size: 15 residues. J lost 4 bases, V lost 4 bases, and 6 bases had no gene match. CDR3 amino acids: CASSPTGGASDTQYF. For the CDR3, the DNA is TGTGCCAGCAGCCCGACAGGGGGCGCATCAGATACGCAGTATTTT.

The sample holds a few counts of this clone. The V call is TRBV7-3, the J call TRBJ2-3, with 8 bases aligning to TRBD2. Germline values: CDR1 SGHTA, CDR2 FQGTGA. V was clipped by 2 bases and J by 3 bases; unmatched bases: 4. CDR3 length equals 15 residues. CDR3: CASSLWASGTDTQYF. The CDR3 bases are TGTGCCAGCAGCTTATGGGCTAGCGGGACAGATACGCAGTATTTT.

This clone came up a few times. This chain connects TRBV7-2 to TRBJ2-7; 9 nucleotides match TRBD2. The CDR3 has 15 residues. V lost 5 bases and J lost 3; bases outside the gene matches: 8. Germline V gene lookup returns CDR1 SGHTA and CDR2 FQGNSA. The CDR3 loop is CASSPMVAGVYEQYF. The DNA of the CDR3 is TGTGCCAGCAGCCCGATGGTAGCGGGAGTCTACGAGCAGTACTTC.

The rearrangement uses TRBV30 and TRBJ2-1; no clear D gene. The CDR3 runs to 13 residues. CDR1 and CDR2 from the germline V gene are GTSNPN and SVGIG (reference sequence). The germline V and J ends were trimmed by 3 bases and 4 bases, with 10 bases remaining between them. This CDR3 reads CAWSRLEYNEQFF. CDR3 sequence (DNA): TGTGCCTGGAGCCGGCTAGAATACAATGAGCAGTTCTTC.

The table lists this clone with many counts. The chain combines TRBV7-9 with TRBJ2-2; D remains ambiguous. Trimming removed 2 bases from V and 2 bases from J, with 12 bases in between. Per the germline V gene, CDR1 is SEHNR and CDR2 is FQNEAQ (reference sequence). The CDR3 runs to 16 residues. The CDR3 sequence is CASSLRSGGNTGELFF. The DNA for the CDR3 is TGTGCCAGCAGCTTACGGTCTGGCGGAAACACCGGGGAGCTGTTTTTT.

The genes are TRBV5-6 and TRBJ1-5, with D possibly matching TRBD1 (6 bases). Germline V gene data show CDR1 as SGHDT and CDR2 as YYEEEE. The CDR3 has 16 residues. Trimming took 2 bases from V and 2 from J, leaving 14 bases between them. Here the CDR3 reads CASSLRGRQGNQPQHF. The CDR3 region has the DNA TGTGCCAGCAGCTTAAGAGGAAGACAGGGCAATCAGCCCCAGCATTTT.

V is TRBV6-1 and J is TRBJ1-2; D may be TRBD1 (6 bases). Germline CDR1 is MNHNS and CDR2 is SASEGT. This CDR3 is built from 14 residues. V was shortened by 0 bases and J by 4 bases, with 9 bases between the two germline ends. The CDR3 here is CASSEAQGGYGYTF. In nucleotides, the CDR3 is TGTGCCAGCAGTGAAGCACAGGGTGGCTATGGCTACACCTTC.

The chain employs TRBV27 and TRBJ2-1, with 10 bases matching TRBD2. J gave up 8 bases and V 3 bases, and 7 bases lay outside the gene matches. This CDR3 spans 15 amino acids. Germline CDR1 MNHEY, CDR2 SMNVEV (reference sequence). This chain's CDR3 is CASSFKREGRDEQFF. DNA for the CDR3: TGTGCCAGCAGTTTTAAGCGGGAGGGCCGTGATGAGCAGTTCTTC.

CDR3 in DNA: TGTGCCAGTAGCCGTATGGGGGGGACAGGGGTCTCCTACGAGCAGTACTTC. This sequence encodes CASSRMGGTGVSYEQYF. The rearrangement uses TRBV19 and TRBJ2-7; 10 nucleotides agree with TRBD1. This CDR3 is 17 amino acids long. CDR1 and CDR2 from the germline V gene are LNHDA and SQIVND (reference sequence). The trim removed 6 bases at V and 0 bases at J, leaving 11 bases unmatched.

The rearrangement joins TRBV6-5 to TRBJ2-1, with 13 nucleotides matching TRBD2. The CDR3 has 15 residues. Unmatched junction bases numbered 5, after V lost 4 bases and J lost 8 bases. Germline V CDR1 and CDR2: MNHEY, SVGAGI. CDR3 bases: TGTGCCAGCAGTTTCGGGACTAGCGGGATATATGAGCAGTTCTTC. It is translated as CASSFGTSGIYEQFF.

This chain connects TRBV6-6 to TRBJ2-5, with a tentative D call TRBD2 (6 bases). The germline V gene has CDR1 MNHNY and CDR2 SVGAGI (reference sequence). The CDR3 has 14 residues. The V end lost 4 bases, the J end lost 5 bases, and 14 bases lay between the germline ends. For the CDR3, the DNA is TGTGCCAGCAGTTTCAGGGACGGAGGGGAGACCCAGTACTTC. Translation: CASSFRDGGETQYF.

V and J are TRBV13 and TRBJ2-5, with 8 bases that match TRBD1. The V segment lost 5 bases and the J segment 4 bases; nucleotides outside the gene matches: 6. Germline V gene sequence: CDR1 PRHDT, CDR2 FYEKMQ (reference sequence). This CDR3 is built from 14 residues. Here the CDR3 reads CASSTDRDLETQYF. CDR3 DNA sequence: TGTGCCAGCAGCACGGACAGGGATTTAGAGACCCAGTACTTC.